A single T cell receptor (beta chain) is shown here with its context. These data originate in a study of beta chain features in type 1 diabetes. TCRB transcripts that were expressed got sequenced, as all of the isolated RNA had been reverse transcribed. TCRdb keeps only in-frame clones here, not all; method: immunoSEQ multiplex PCR. In the table there are a few hundred thousand clones, more than 12% of which are singletons. CDR3 length: 16 amino acids. With 0 bases clipped from V and 4 bases from J, the junction kept 8 bases outside the gene matches. Germline CDR1 reads SGHDT; CDR2 reads YYEEEE. Sequencing was performed on naive CD4+ T cells from blood. This TCR was sampled from a woman aged 18-29 years in good health. The chain has TRBV5-6 and TRBJ1-2, with TRBD1 identical over 8 bases. The CDR3 DNA follows: TGTGCCAGCAGCTTGGCGGGACAGGTCCCCCTCTATGGCTACACCTTC. Translation: CASSLAGQVPLYGYTF.